The 14 T cell receptor beta chains reported below all come from one sample, sequenced in a study of blood T cells in healthy people across ages. A second PCR of about 7 to 12 cycles used a sample-barcoded 5' primer and a J-beta primer mix. TCRdb re-called the 5' RACE reads through MiXCR, storing one row per CDR3 protein. This sample has approximately 780,000 distinct CDR3 sequences, with 20% to 30% found just once. These same data were also listed under a study on T cells of mothers and their children.

What was sequenced was blood. The receptors here all came from a boy between 10 and 17 years old in good health.

This clonotype has only a few counts. This chain uses TRBV27 with TRBJ2-5; 9 bases are shared with TRBD2. The DNA matches TRBJ2-7 better at its end, which makes the J call doubtful. The CDR3 is 14 residues long. Germline V CDR1 and CDR2: MNHEY, SMNVEV (reference sequence). The CDR3 protein is CASSRGLAVYEQYF. The CDR3, as DNA: TGTGCCAGCAGTAGGGGACTAGCTGTTTACGAGCAGTACTTC.

V and J are TRBV20-1 and TRBJ2-5, with D possibly being TRBD1 (6 bases). The V end lost 0 bases, the J end lost 4 bases, and 12 bases lay between the germline ends. The CDR3 length is 14 residues. In germline, CDR1 is DFQATT, CDR2 SNEGSKA (reference sequence). CDR3 in amino acids: CSARDPWGLETQYF. The CDR3 DNA reads as TGCAGTGCTAGAGATCCATGGGGGCTAGAGACCCAGTACTTC.

This clonotype was recorded a few times. This chain joins TRBV3-1 and TRBJ1-1, with D tentatively TRBD1 (5 bases). This CDR3 spans 13 amino acids. V dropped 4 bases and J dropped 13 bases, with 19 bases sitting between them. The germline gives CDR1 LGHDT, CDR2 YNNKEL (reference sequence). The CDR3 loop is CASSPPGQLFGFF. CDR3 nucleotide sequence: TGTGCCAGCAGCCCCCCGGGGCAGTTGTTCGGTTTCTTT.

This clonotype came up a few times. This chain uses TRBV13 with TRBJ2-3; D remains ambiguous. The germline CDR1 and CDR2 sequences are PRHDT and FYEKMQ (reference sequence). Trimming took off 4 bases at V and 4 bases at J, with 12 bases between the two ends. The CDR3 contains 14 residues. The CDR3 reads CASSWVGHPDTQYF. CDR3 nucleotide sequence: TGTGCCAGCAGCTGGGTAGGGCACCCAGATACGCAGTATTTT.

This clonotype occurred a few times. The chain has TRBV14 and TRBJ1-6, with D hard to call. Germline loops: CDR1 SGHDN, CDR2 FVKESK. Trimming pared 1 base from V and 8 bases from J, leaving 12 bases between. CDR3 length equals 15 residues. The CDR3: CASSQVGRRDSPLHF. The CDR3 nucleotides read TGTGCCAGCAGCCAAGTTGGACGTCGGGATTCACCCCTCCACTTT.

The CDR3 DNA reads TGCAGCGTGGGGGCCGGACTAGCGGGGGGATACGAGCAGTACTTC. Translation: CSVGAGLAGGYEQYF. J is TRBJ2-7 and V is TRBV29-1; TRBD2 matches 14 bases. V was clipped by 6 bases and J by 4 bases; unmatched bases: 8. Germline-derived CDR1 and CDR2 are SQVTM and ANQGSEA. This CDR3 is 15 amino acids long.

The chain recombines TRBV3-1 with TRBJ2-2; D unresolved. V was clipped by 1 base and J by 0 bases, with 12 bases between them. Germline lookup yields CDR1 LGHDT and CDR2 YNNKEL (reference sequence). This CDR3 has 17 amino acids. This CDR3 is CASSQGMGYANTGELFF. CDR3 in DNA: TGTGCCAGCAGCCAAGGAATGGGTTACGCGAACACCGGGGAGCTGTTTTTT. The full variable domain, completed using reference TRBV3-1 and TRBJ2-2, is DTAVSQTPKYLVTQMGNDKSIKCEQNLGHDTMYWYKQDSKKFLKIMFSYNNKELIINETVPNRFSPKSPDKAHLNLHINSLELGDSAVYFCASSQGMGYANTGELFFGEGSRLTVL.

The rearrangement uses TRBV21-1 and TRBJ2-7; the table names TRBD1, a call not compared with the DNA. TRBV21-1 is designated a pseudogene. This CDR3 spans 14 amino acids. Here the CDR3 reads CASSAWDRVHEQYF. The CDR3 nucleotides read TGTGCCAGCAGCGCCTGGGACAGGGTGCACGAGCAGTACTTC.

This clonotype was recorded a few times. The genes are TRBV14 and TRBJ1-2, with D unclear. This CDR3 comprises 15 residues. The ends were cut back, 4 bases at V and 8 bases at J, with 20 bases in the middle. Germline V gives CDR1 SGHDN, CDR2 FVKESK. CDR3: CASSRSLVSGGGYTF. The DNA of the CDR3 is TGTGCCAGCAGCCGCAGCCTCGTGAGCGGCGGGGGCTACACCTTC.

The chain recombines TRBV5-1 with TRBJ2-3; D could derive from TRBD1 or TRBD2 (5 bases each). Trimming pared 2 bases from V and 5 bases from J, leaving 12 bases between. From germline, CDR1 is SGHRS and CDR2 YFSETQ. The CDR3 covers 14 residues. The CDR3 DNA sequence: TGCGCCAGCAGCTTCGAGGGAAGGGGAGATACGCAGTATTTT. Its protein is CASSFEGRGDTQYF.

This clonotype has a handful of counts. The chain combines TRBV12-3 or TRBV12-4 with TRBJ2-5; D is ambiguous. This CDR3 contains 15 residues. V was pared by 2 bases and J by 5 bases, with 15 bases between. CDR3 DNA sequence: TGTGCCAGCAGTTTACTGCAAGGGTACGATGAGACCCAGTACTTC. The encoded protein is CASSLLQGYDETQYF.

In its sample, this clonotype was seen a few times. The rearrangement links TRBV28 to TRBJ2-5, with TRBD2 matching over 10 bases. Germline CDR1 and CDR2: MDHEN and SYDVKM. V was clipped by 3 bases and J by 2 bases; unmatched bases: 3. The CDR3 is 15 amino acids. The CDR3 loop reads CASSFLAGEQETQYF. The CDR3 DNA sequence: TGTGCCAGCAGTTTCCTAGCGGGGGAGCAAGAGACCCAGTACTTC.

This clonotype came up a few times. This CDR3 reads CASSGSASGATQETQYF. Written as DNA, the CDR3 is TGTGCCAGCAGCGGGTCAGCTAGCGGGGCAACCCAAGAGACCCAGTACTTC. This chain uses TRBV7-6 with TRBJ2-5; 9 nucleotides line up with TRBD2. Germline CDR1 reads SGHVS; CDR2 reads FNYEAQ. Trimming removed 5 bases from V and 1 base from J; junction bases left unmatched: 11. This CDR3 contains 17 residues.

This chain connects TRBV29-1 to TRBJ2-5, with D possibly matching TRBD2 (6 bases). Germline CDR1 and CDR2: SQVTM and ANQGSEA. V lost 8 bases to trimming and J lost 4 bases, with 17 bases between them. The CDR3 is made up of 13 amino acids. CDR3 loop: CSTAGTVGETQYF. In DNA, the CDR3 is TGCAGCACTGCCGGGACTGTCGGAGAGACCCAGTACTTC.